This entry concerns a single T cell receptor (beta chain). The antigen remains undetermined. This sample stems from a study of response to subunit inactivated influenza vaccine. Whole-study findings and limits: Authors proposed each seasonal influenza vaccination draws in few new T cells.

V lost 3 bases and J lost 2, with 11 bases in between. This CDR3 is built from 15 residues. Germline V gene data show CDR1 as SNHLY and CDR2 as FYNNEI. TCRdb reprocessed the RT-PCR reads with MiXCR, giving one entry per CDR3 protein. The sample consists of hundreds of thousands of distinct CDR3 sequences, 15% to 19% of them appearing once. The sample was PBMCs from blood, taken approximately 13 days after vaccination. This clonotype was sampled from a middle-aged man who received an inactivated influenza vaccine. The J gene is TRBJ2-1, the V gene TRBV2, with a possible D match to TRBD1 (5 bases). CDR3 nucleotides: TGTGCCAGCAGTGAGAGAGACAGAGCCTACAATGAGCAGTTCTTC. This sequence encodes CASSERDRAYNEQFF. Using reference TRBV2 and TRBJ2-1 for the parts outside the CDR3, the full variable domain is EPEVTQTPSHQVTQMGQEVILRCVPISNHLYFYWYRQILGQKVEFLVSFYNNEISEKSEIFDDQFSVERPDGSNFTLKIRSTKLEDSAMYFCASSERDRAYNEQFFGPGTRLTVL.